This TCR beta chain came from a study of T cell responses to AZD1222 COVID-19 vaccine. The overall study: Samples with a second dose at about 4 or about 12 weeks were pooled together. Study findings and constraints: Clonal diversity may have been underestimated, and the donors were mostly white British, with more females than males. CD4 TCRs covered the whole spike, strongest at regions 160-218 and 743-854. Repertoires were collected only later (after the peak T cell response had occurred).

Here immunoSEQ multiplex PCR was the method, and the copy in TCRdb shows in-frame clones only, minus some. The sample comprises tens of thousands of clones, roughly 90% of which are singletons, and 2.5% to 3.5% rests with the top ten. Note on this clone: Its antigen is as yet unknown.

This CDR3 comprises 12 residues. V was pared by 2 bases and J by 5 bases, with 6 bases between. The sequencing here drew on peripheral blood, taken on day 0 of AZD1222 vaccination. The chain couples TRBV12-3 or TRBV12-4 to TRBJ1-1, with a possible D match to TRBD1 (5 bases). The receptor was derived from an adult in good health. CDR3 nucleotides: TGTGCCAGCAGTTTATGGGGGACTGAAGCTTTCTTT. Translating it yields CASSLWGTEAFF.